The 27 T cell receptor beta chains presented below share a single source sample, sequenced in a study of OX40 agonist ivuxolimab in advanced cancers. Assay used: immunoSEQ multiplex PCR; TCRdb lists only in-frame clones, some missing. The table lists roughly 58,000 clones, less than 90% of them singletons. Material: CD4+ or CD8+ T cells sorted from blood, obtained in a trial of the OX40 agonist ivuxolimab. The receptors stem from an adult with an advanced solid tumor such as melanoma, head and neck, liver or kidney cancer.

The gene calls are TRBV9 and TRBJ2-7; TRBD1 might be the D (5 bases). The germline V and J ends were trimmed by 0 bases and 0 bases, with 7 bases remaining between them. This CDR3 region has 14 residues. Looked up from germline, CDR1 is SGDLS and CDR2 is YYNGEE. CDR3 in DNA: TGTGCCAGCAGCGTAGGGACACACTCCTACGAGCAGTACTTC. This sequence encodes CASSVGTHSYEQYF.

The chain links TRBV19 to TRBJ2-5; D gene uncertain. The CDR3 spans 12 residues. In germline, CDR1 is LNHDA, CDR2 SQIVND (reference sequence). With 5 bases removed from V and 2 bases from J, the gap between germline ends came to 6 bases. CDR3 region: CASSVSQETQYF. In DNA form, the CDR3 reads TGTGCCAGTAGTGTGTCTCAAGAGACCCAGTACTTC. The full variable domain, rest sourced from reference TRBV19 and TRBJ2-5, is DGGITQSPKYLFRKEGQNVTLSCEQNLNHDAMYWYRQDPGQGLRLIYYSQIVNDFQKGDIAEGYSVSREKKESFPLTVTSAQKNPTAFYLCASSVSQETQYFGPGTRLLVL.

The genes are TRBV7-9 and TRBJ2-5, with 10 bases lining up with TRBD2. J gave up 3 bases and V 1 base, and 5 bases lay outside the gene matches. Per the germline V gene, CDR1 is SEHNR and CDR2 is FQNEAQ (reference sequence). This CDR3 comprises 16 residues. The CDR3 spells CASSLGSGRMKETQYF. CDR3 sequence (DNA): TGTGCCAGCAGCTTAGGTAGCGGGAGGATGAAAGAGACCCAGTACTTC.

The genes are TRBV7-3 and TRBJ2-3, with 8 bases identical to TRBD2. Germline values: CDR1 SGHTA, CDR2 FQGTGA. The CDR3 contains 16 residues. Losses at the gene ends were 4 bases for V and 5 bases for J; bases not matched to a gene: 11. The CDR3 DNA follows: TGTGCCAGCAGCTACCTAGCGGGCCAAGGGGGAGATACGCAGTATTTT. It translates to CASSYLAGQGGDTQYF.

As to this clone: The sample has other DNA sequences that encode this CDR3 too. The chain has TRBV4-2 and TRBJ2-5; D may be TRBD2 (5 bases). V was shortened by 0 bases and J by 3 bases, with 8 bases between the two germline ends. CDR1 and CDR2 (germline): LGHNA, YNFKEQ. There are 14 residues in the CDR3. This CDR3 reads CASSQERAEETQYF. CDR3 DNA: TGTGCCAGCAGCCAAGAGAGGGCAGAAGAGACCCAGTACTTC.

This chain joins TRBV6-6 and TRBJ1-5; tentative D call: TRBD1 (5 bases). Germline values: CDR1 MNHNY, CDR2 SVGAGI (reference sequence). The CDR3 loop spans 14 amino acids. The V and J ends lost 6 bases and 0 bases respectively, with 9 bases between them. The CDR3 loop is CASSGHYSNQPQHF. The DNA for the CDR3 is TGTGCCAGCAGCGGACATTATAGCAATCAGCCCCAGCATTTT.

The genes are TRBV5-1 and TRBJ2-7; 7 nucleotides match TRBD1. The J call is doubtful: the DNA matches TRBJ2-5 better. The germline gives CDR1 SGHRS, CDR2 YFSETQ. The CDR3 consists of 15 residues. CDR3 sequence: CASSSPGTAQETQYF. Written as DNA, the CDR3 is TGCGCCAGCAGCTCCCCCGGGACAGCCCAAGAGACCCAGTACTTC.

The CDR3 region is CASSWDRGLADTQYF. Here the CDR3 DNA reads TGTGCCAGCAGCTGGGACAGGGGGCTTGCAGATACGCAGTATTTT. This chain links TRBV7-9 with TRBJ2-3; 12 bases fit TRBD1. This CDR3 is built from 15 residues. V lost 4 bases and J lost 4; bases outside the gene matches: 3. Per germline, CDR1 SEHNR and CDR2 FQNEAQ (reference sequence). The complete variable domain, with remaining parts taken from reference TRBV7-9 and TRBJ2-3, reads DTGVSQNPRHKITKRGQNVTFRCDPISEHNRLYWYRQTLGQGPEFLTYFQNEAQLEKSRLLSDRFSAERPKGSFSTLEIQRTEQGDSAMYLCASSWDRGLADTQYFGPGTRLTVL.

The chain joins TRBV20-1 to TRBJ1-4; unclear D gene. The germline gives CDR1 DFQATT, CDR2 SNEGSKA (reference sequence). This CDR3 region has 11 residues. V was clipped by 5 bases and J by 5 bases, with 6 bases between them. The CDR3 protein is CSARKNEKLFF. The CDR3 nucleotides are TGCAGTGCTCGGAAGAATGAAAAACTGTTTTTT.

This clone showed up just a few times. The genes are TRBV9 and TRBJ1-4, with D unresolved. Trimming took 0 bases from V and 8 from J, leaving 8 bases between them. The CDR3 loop spans 13 amino acids. Germline V gene data show CDR1 as SGDLS and CDR2 as YYNGEE. CDR3 bases: TGTGCCAGCAGCGTAGGACAATCAGAAAAACTGTTTTTT. Its protein product is CASSVGQSEKLFF. The whole variable domain, remainder taken from reference TRBV9 and TRBJ1-4, is DSGVTQTPKHLITATGQRVTLRCSPRSGDLSVYWYQQSLDQGLQFLIQYYNGEERAKGNILERFSAQQFPDLHSELNLSSLELGDSALYFCASSVGQSEKLFFGSGTQLSVL.

This clone occurred once. This chain connects TRBV7-6 to TRBJ2-3; 7 bases are a match to TRBD2. Germline lookup yields CDR1 SGHVS and CDR2 FNYEAQ. The V gene end was trimmed by 3 bases and the J gene end by 3 bases; junction bases not matched to a gene: 9. The CDR3 contains 16 residues. DNA for the CDR3: TGTGCCAGCAGCTTGGGGGGGAATAGCGCTACAGATACGCAGTATTTT. This encodes CASSLGGNSATDTQYF.

The chain joins TRBV11-3 to TRBJ2-1, with 12 bases aligning to TRBD2. Germline V gene lookup returns CDR1 SGHNT and CDR2 YENEEA. The CDR3 spans 17 residues. The junction had 5 bases not matched to a gene; V was cut back by 1 base and J by 4 bases. CDR3: CASSLGLAGALYNEQFF. CDR3 DNA sequence: TGTGCCAGCAGCTTAGGACTAGCGGGGGCCTTATACAATGAGCAGTTCTTC.

This clone was recorded once. The chain links TRBV9 to TRBJ2-7, with D perhaps being TRBD1 or TRBD2 (5 bases each). Trimming removed 4 bases from V and 5 bases from J, with 19 bases in between. CDR1 and CDR2 from the germline V gene are SGDLS and YYNGEE. This CDR3 comprises 15 residues. CDR3: CASSPRTGPGNEQYF. The CDR3 DNA sequence: TGTGCCAGCAGCCCCCGGACTGGTCCAGGGAACGAGCAGTACTTC.

This sequence joins TRBV6-1 and TRBJ2-5; no definite D call. This CDR3 is built from 12 residues. V shed 1 base and J shed 5 bases, with 5 bases lying between them. Germline V lookup: CDR1 MNHNS, CDR2 SASEGT. CDR3 protein: CASSEVRETQYF. CDR3 sequence (DNA): TGTGCCAGCAGTGAAGTTAGGGAGACCCAGTACTTC.

The V and J genes are TRBV9 and TRBJ2-3; no reliable D call. V was pared by 1 base and J by 5 bases, with 11 bases between. CDR3 length: 14 amino acids. CDR1 and CDR2 from the germline V gene are SGDLS and YYNGEE. Written as DNA, the CDR3 is TGTGCCAGCAGCGTATTGGGTTATCAAGATACGCAGTATTTT. This codes for CASSVLGYQDTQYF.

This chain links TRBV5-1 with TRBJ2-1; TRBD2 matches 11 bases. Germline V CDR1 and CDR2: SGHRS, YFSETQ. V dropped 0 bases and J dropped 6; count of bases not matched to a gene: 14. The length of the CDR3 is 19 residues. CDR3 amino acids: CASSLALDGTSGRGNEQFF. In nucleotides, the CDR3 is TGCGCCAGCAGCTTGGCCCTAGACGGTACTAGCGGGAGAGGCAATGAGCAGTTCTTC.

V usage is TRBV7-2 and J usage is TRBJ2-3; no clear D gene. The length of the CDR3 is 12 residues. Per germline, CDR1 SGHTA and CDR2 FQGNSA. The V and J ends lost 6 bases and 5 bases respectively, with 9 bases between them. The CDR3: CASRTRQDTQYF. The CDR3 DNA reads TGTGCCAGCAGAACGAGACAAGATACGCAGTATTTT.

This sequence joins TRBV11-1 and TRBJ2-7, with a possible D match to TRBD2 (5 bases). The CDR3 contains 11 residues. Trimming left V 5 bases short and J 3 bases short, with 5 bases between. Germline CDR1 reads SGHAT; CDR2 reads FQDESV (reference sequence). The CDR3 loop is CASSRDYEQYF. The CDR3 region has the DNA TGTGCCAGCAGCCGGGACTACGAGCAGTACTTC.

This chain links TRBV30 with TRBJ2-2; D possibly corresponds to TRBD1 (6 bases). Germline V gene sequence: CDR1 GTSNPN, CDR2 SVGIG (reference sequence). The CDR3 length is 15 residues. Trimming left V 5 bases short and J 2 bases short, with 15 bases between. The CDR3 loop reads CAWALTGFNTGELFF. The DNA for the CDR3 is TGTGCCTGGGCTCTGACAGGATTCAACACCGGGGAGCTGTTTTTT.

The chain links TRBV5-1 to TRBJ1-1; D uncertain. Between the trimmed V and J ends, which lost 0 bases and 3 bases, there was a span of 9 bases. CDR1 and CDR2 (germline): SGHRS, YFSETQ. The CDR3 has 14 amino acids. The CDR3 nucleotides read TGCGCCAGCAGCTTGGGACGGTGGGACACTGAAGCTTTCTTT. This sequence encodes CASSLGRWDTEAFF.

The chain carries TRBV28 and TRBJ2-3; 13 bases are a match to TRBD2. The germline CDR1 and CDR2 sequences are MDHEN and SYDVKM. This CDR3 is 15 amino acids long. The junction had 2 bases not matched to a gene; V was cut back by 4 bases and J by 4 bases. This CDR3 reads CASSSLAGGADTQYF. DNA of the CDR3: TGTGCCAGCAGTTCACTAGCGGGAGGGGCAGATACGCAGTATTTT.

This chain uses TRBV5-6 with TRBJ1-2; 7 positions match TRBD1. This CDR3 comprises 14 residues. J gave up 4 bases and V 4 bases, and 7 bases lay outside the gene matches. Germline CDR1 is SGHDT and CDR2 is YYEEEE. This chain's CDR3 is CASSGNRGAYGYTF. The DNA of the CDR3 is TGTGCCAGCAGCGGAAACAGGGGCGCCTATGGCTACACCTTC.

This chain uses TRBV5-1 with TRBJ2-5, with 7 bases matching TRBD1. This CDR3 spans 13 amino acids. Germline-derived CDR1 and CDR2 are SGHRS and YFSETQ. V dropped 4 bases and J dropped 1; count of bases not matched to a gene: 1. The CDR3 loop reads CASSGTVQETQYF. CDR3 coding DNA: TGCGCCAGCAGCGGGACAGTCCAAGAGACCCAGTACTTC.

V usage is TRBV27 and J usage is TRBJ2-5, with 14 nucleotides matching TRBD2. Germline-derived CDR1 and CDR2 are MNHEY and SMNVEV (reference sequence). The length of the CDR3 is 15 residues. With 7 bases clipped from V and 5 bases from J, the junction kept 6 bases outside the gene matches. CDR3 protein: CASKGTSGSWETQYF. CDR3 DNA sequence: TGTGCCAGCAAAGGGACTAGCGGGAGTTGGGAGACCCAGTACTTC.

CDR3 in DNA: TGTGCCAGCAGCGTAGTGGGGGTAGGGGCCAACGTCCTGACTTTC. Translation gives CASSVVGVGANVLTF. This chain joins TRBV9 and TRBJ2-6, with D perhaps matching TRBD1 or TRBD2 (5 bases each). V lost 0 bases to trimming and J lost 4 bases, with 8 bases between them. Looked up from germline, CDR1 is SGDLS and CDR2 is YYNGEE. CDR3 size: 15 residues.

The CDR3 is CASSQDLTGTAGYTF. The DNA for the CDR3 is TGCGCCAGCAGCCAAGATCTGACTGGGACAGCCGGCTACACCTTC. This chain joins TRBV4-3 and TRBJ1-2, with TRBD1 identical over 7 bases. Germline CDR1 and CDR2: LGHNA and YSLEER. Trimming took 0 bases from V and 8 from J; bases not matched to a gene: 9. There are 15 residues in the CDR3.

The chain employs TRBV11-2 and TRBJ1-2; D ambiguous. The CDR3 is 12 residues long. Trimming took off 0 bases at V and 7 bases at J, with 6 bases between the two ends. Looked up from germline, CDR1 is SGHAT and CDR2 is FQNNGV. The CDR3 reads CASSLDGFGYTF. CDR3 bases: TGTGCCAGCAGCTTAGACGGGTTTGGCTACACCTTC.